This TCR beta chain was captured by sequencing in a study of cytomegalovirus exposure and HLA in healthy donors. The donors were members of the roughly 130-subject validation cohort (separate from the approximately 670-subject first cohort). Only in-frame clones appear in the TCRdb table, and some are missing; sequencing was by immunoSEQ multiplex PCR. The sample has some 110,000 clones; 70% to 90% are singletons. This clone came up a few times. Its antigen remains unidentified. Points from the study as a whole: Subsequent analysis of the 120 or so validation repertoires found a tendency for first-cohort TCR clusters to co-occur.

The specimen was PBMCs. The sequence was collected from a young man in good health and CMV-seropositive.

CDR3 loop: CASSQGVEGYNEQFF. The CDR3 DNA is TGTGCCAGCAGCCAAGGGGTCGAGGGATACAATGAGCAGTTCTTC. The rearrangement links TRBV4-2 to TRBJ2-1; a weak D match, TRBD2 (5 bases). The V end was cut by 1 base, the J end by 4 bases, with 11 bases between. Germline CDR1 reads LGHNA; CDR2 reads YNFKEQ. There are 15 residues in the CDR3.